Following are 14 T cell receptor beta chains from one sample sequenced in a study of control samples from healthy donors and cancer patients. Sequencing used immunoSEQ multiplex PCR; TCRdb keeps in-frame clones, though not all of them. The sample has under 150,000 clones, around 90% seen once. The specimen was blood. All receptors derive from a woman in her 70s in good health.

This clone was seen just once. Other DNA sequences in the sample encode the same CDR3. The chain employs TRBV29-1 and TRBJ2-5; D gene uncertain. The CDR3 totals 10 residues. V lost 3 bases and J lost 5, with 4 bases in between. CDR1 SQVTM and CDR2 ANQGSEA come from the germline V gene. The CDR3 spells CSVDSETQYF. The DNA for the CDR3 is TGCAGCGTTGATTCCGAGACCCAGTACTTC.

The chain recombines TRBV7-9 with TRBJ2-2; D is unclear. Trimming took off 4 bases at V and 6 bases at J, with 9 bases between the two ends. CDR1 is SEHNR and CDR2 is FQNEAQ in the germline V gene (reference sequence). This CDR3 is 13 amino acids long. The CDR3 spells CASSSIGPGELFF. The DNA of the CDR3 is TGTGCCAGCAGCTCCATAGGTCCCGGGGAGCTGTTTTTT. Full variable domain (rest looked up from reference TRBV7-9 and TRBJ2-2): DTGVSQNPRHKITKRGQNVTFRCDPISEHNRLYWYRQTLGQGPEFLTYFQNEAQLEKSRLLSDRFSAERPKGSFSTLEIQRTEQGDSAMYLCASSSIGPGELFFGEGSRLTVL.

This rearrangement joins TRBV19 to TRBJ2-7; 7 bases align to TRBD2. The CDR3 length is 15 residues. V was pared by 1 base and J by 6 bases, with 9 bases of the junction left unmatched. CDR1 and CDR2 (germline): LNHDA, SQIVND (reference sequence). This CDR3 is CASSIAPTSVAEQYF. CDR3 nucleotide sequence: TGTGCCAGTAGTATAGCTCCTACTAGCGTCGCCGAGCAGTACTTC. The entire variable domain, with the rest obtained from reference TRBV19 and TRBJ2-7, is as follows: DGGITQSPKYLFRKEGQNVTLSCEQNLNHDAMYWYRQDPGQGLRLIYYSQIVNDFQKGDIAEGYSVSREKKESFPLTVTSAQKNPTAFYLCASSIAPTSVAEQYFGPGTRLTVT.

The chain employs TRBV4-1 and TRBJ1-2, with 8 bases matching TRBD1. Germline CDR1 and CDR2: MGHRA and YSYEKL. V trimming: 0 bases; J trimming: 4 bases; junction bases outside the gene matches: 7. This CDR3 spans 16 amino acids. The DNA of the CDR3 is TGCGCCAGCAGCCAAGATCTGCAGGGGGCTCCCTATGGCTACACCTTC. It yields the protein CASSQDLQGAPYGYTF.

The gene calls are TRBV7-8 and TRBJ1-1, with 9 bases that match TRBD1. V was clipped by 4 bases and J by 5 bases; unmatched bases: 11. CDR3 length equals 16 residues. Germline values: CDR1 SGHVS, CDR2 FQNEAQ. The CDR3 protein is CASSSTGGGTSTEAFF. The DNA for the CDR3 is TGTGCCAGCAGCTCTACAGGGGGCGGAACGTCGACTGAAGCTTTCTTT.

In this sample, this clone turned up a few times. The CDR3 loop is CASSQERQTQYF. The CDR3 DNA reads TGTGCCAGCTCACAGGAGAGGCAGACCCAGTACTTC. The chain uses TRBV18 and TRBJ2-5, with D uncertain. Trimming took off 4 bases at V and 6 bases at J, with 9 bases between the two ends. Germline values: CDR1 KGHSH, CDR2 LQKENI. The CDR3 runs to 12 residues.

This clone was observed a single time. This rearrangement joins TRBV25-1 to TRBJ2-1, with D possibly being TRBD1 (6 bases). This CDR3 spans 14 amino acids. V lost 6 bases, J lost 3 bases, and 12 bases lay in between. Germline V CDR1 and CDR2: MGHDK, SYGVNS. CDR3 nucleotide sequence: TGTGCCAGCAGCCCACAGGGTATCTACAATGAGCAGTTCTTC. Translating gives CASSPQGIYNEQFF.

CDR3 sequence reads: CASSLDENYGYTF. CDR3 coding DNA: TGTGCCAGCAGCTTGGACGAGAACTATGGCTACACCTTC. The chain recombines TRBV5-6 with TRBJ1-2; D unclear. The CDR3 length is 13 residues. V dropped 0 bases and J dropped 2 bases, with 5 bases sitting between them. From germline, CDR1 is SGHDT and CDR2 YYEEEE. The entire variable domain, with the rest obtained from reference TRBV5-6 and TRBJ1-2, is as follows: DAGVTQSPTHLIKTRGQQVTLRCSPKSGHDTVSWYQQALGQGPQFIFQYYEEEERQRGNFPDRFSGHQFPNYSSELNVNALLLGDSALYLCASSLDENYGYTFGSGTRLTVV.

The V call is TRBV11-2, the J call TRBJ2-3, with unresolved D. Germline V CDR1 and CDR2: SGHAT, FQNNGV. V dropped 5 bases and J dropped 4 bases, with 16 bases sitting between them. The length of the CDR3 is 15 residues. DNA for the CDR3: TGTGCCAGCAGCAACCCCGCACCCCGGTCAGATACGCAGTATTTT. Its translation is CASSNPAPRSDTQYF.

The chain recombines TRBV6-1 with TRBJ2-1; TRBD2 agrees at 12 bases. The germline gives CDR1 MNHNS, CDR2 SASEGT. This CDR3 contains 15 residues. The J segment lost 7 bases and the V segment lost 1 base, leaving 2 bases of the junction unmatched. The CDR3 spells CASSEGTSGVNEQFF. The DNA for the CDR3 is TGTGCCAGCAGTGAAGGGACTAGCGGGGTGAATGAGCAGTTCTTC.

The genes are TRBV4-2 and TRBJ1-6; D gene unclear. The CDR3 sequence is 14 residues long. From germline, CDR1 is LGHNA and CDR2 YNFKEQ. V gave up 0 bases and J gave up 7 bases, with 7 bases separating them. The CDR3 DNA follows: TGTGCCAGCAGCCAAGAAGGCAGGAATTCACCCCTCCACTTT. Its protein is CASSQEGRNSPLHF.

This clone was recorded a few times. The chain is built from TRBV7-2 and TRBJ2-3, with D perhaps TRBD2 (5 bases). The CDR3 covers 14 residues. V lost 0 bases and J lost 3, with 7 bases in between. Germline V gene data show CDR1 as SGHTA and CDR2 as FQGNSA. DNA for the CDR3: TGTGCCAGCAGCTTAGCGCCGGGGACAGATACGCAGTATTTT. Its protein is CASSLAPGTDTQYF. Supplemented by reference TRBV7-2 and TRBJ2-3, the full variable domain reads GAGVSQSPSNKVTEKGKDVELRCDPISGHTALYWYRQSLGQGLEFLIYFQGNSAPDKSGLPSDRFSAERTGGSVSTLTIQRTQQEDSAVYLCASSLAPGTDTQYFGPGTRLTVL.

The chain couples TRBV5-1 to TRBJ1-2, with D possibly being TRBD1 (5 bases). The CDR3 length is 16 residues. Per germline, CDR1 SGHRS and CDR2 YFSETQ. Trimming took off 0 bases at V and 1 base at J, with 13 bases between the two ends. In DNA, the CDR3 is TGCGCCAGCAGCTTGGTCCAGGGAGCAATTAACTATGGCTACACCTTC. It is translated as CASSLVQGAINYGYTF.

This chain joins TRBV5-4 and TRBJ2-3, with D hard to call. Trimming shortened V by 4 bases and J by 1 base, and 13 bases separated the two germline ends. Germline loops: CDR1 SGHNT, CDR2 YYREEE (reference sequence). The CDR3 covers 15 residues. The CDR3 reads CASSPKSAGTDTQYF. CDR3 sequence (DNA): TGTGCCAGCAGCCCTAAAAGCGCGGGCACAGATACGCAGTATTTT.